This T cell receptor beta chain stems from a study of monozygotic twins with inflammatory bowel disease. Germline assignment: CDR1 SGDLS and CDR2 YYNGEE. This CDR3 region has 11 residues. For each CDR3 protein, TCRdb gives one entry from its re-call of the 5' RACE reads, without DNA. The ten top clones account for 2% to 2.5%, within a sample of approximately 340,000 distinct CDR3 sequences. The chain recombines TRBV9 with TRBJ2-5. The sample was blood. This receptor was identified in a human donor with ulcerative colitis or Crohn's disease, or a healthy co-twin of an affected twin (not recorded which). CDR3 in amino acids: CASSASGTQYF.